This T cell receptor beta chain was sequenced for a study of blood T cell repertoires in COVID-19. The wider study: T cells, B-cell-depleted T cells, or PBMCs supplied cDNA or gDNA.

This clone has a handful of counts. The table came from immunoSEQ multiplex PCR; TCRdb's copy has only in-frame clones and leaves some out. Of 75,000 to 100,000 clones listed, approximately 86% are singletons. Sequencing was carried out using peripheral blood. The TCR was taken from a woman at least 80 years old with acute or convalescent COVID-19.

CDR3: CAWGTGFNEKLFF. CDR3 coding DNA: TGTGCCTGGGGGACAGGGTTTAATGAAAAACTGTTTTTT. J is TRBJ1-4 and V is TRBV30; 9 nucleotides align to TRBD1. With 5 bases clipped from V and 4 bases from J, the junction kept 2 bases outside the gene matches. The CDR3 length is 13 residues. Germline CDR1 is GTSNPN and CDR2 is SVGIG (reference sequence).